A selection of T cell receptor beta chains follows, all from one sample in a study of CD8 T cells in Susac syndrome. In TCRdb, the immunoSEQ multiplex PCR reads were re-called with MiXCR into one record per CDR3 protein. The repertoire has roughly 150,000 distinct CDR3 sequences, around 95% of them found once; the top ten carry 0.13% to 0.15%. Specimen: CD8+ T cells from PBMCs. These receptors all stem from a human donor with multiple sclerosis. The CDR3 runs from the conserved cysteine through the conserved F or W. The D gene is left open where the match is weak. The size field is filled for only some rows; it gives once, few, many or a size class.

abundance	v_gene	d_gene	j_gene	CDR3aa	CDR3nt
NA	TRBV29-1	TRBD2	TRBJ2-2	CSSSGTSDTGELFF	TGCAGCTCCTCCGGGACTAGCGACACCGGGGAGCTGTTTTTT
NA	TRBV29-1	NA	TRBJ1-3	CSVTGTVNSGNTIYF	TGCAGCGTCACCGGGACCGTAAACTCTGGAAACACCATATATTTT
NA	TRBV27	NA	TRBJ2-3	CATFGGSTDTQYF	TGTGCCACCTTCGGGGGAAGCACAGATACGCAGTATTTT
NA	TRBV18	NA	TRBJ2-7	CASSPRQDEQYF	TGTGCCAGCTCACCGAGGCAGGACGAGCAGTACTTC
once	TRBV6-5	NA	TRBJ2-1	CPWGESYNEQFF	TGTCCTTGGGGGGAGTCCTACAATGAGCAGTTCTTC
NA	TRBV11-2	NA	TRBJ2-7	CASSHYEQYF	TGTGCCAGCAGCCACTACGAGCAGTACTTC
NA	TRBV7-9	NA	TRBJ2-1	CASSLSGASEQFF	TGTGCCAGCAGCTTAAGTGGCGCGAGTGAGCAGTTCTTC
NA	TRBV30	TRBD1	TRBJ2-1	CAWSNGQGANEQFF	TGTGCCTGGAGTAATGGTCAGGGGGCCAATGAGCAGTTCTTC
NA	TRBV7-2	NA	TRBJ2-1	CANQASSYNEQFF	TGTGCCAACCAGGCGAGCTCCTACAATGAGCAGTTCTTC
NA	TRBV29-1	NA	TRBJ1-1	CSVDVNVGNTEAFF	TGCAGCGTTGATGTAAACGTGGGGAACACTGAAGCTTTCTTT
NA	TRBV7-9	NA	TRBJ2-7	CASSHPAQTYEQYF	TGTGCCAGCAGCCACCCGGCACAGACCTACGAGCAGTACTTC
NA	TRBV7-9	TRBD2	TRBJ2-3	CASSYPGLAGEDPTDTQYF	TGTGCCAGCAGCTACCCGGGACTAGCGGGGGAGGACCCCACAGATACGCAGTATTTT
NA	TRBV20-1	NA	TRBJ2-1	CSASGPLAGDSYNEQFF	TGCAGTGCTAGTGGACCTTTGGCAGGGGACTCCTACAATGAGCAGTTCTTC
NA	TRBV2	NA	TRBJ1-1	CASSEGGDTEAFF	TGTGCCAGCAGTGAGGGGGGCGACACTGAAGCTTTCTTT
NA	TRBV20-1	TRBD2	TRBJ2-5	CEAGEQETQYF	TGCGAAGCGGGGGAGCAAGAGACCCAGTACTTC
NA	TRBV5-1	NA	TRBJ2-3	CASNQGRGTDTQYF	TGCGCCAGCAACCAGGGTAGGGGCACAGATACGCAGTATTTT
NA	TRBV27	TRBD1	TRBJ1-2	CATWKDGGGNGYTF	TGTGCCACGTGGAAGGACGGAGGGGGCAATGGCTACACCTTC
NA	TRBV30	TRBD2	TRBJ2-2	CAWSWSGGAGELFF	TGTGCCTGGAGTTGGAGCGGGGGGGCCGGGGAGCTGTTTTTT
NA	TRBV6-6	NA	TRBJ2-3	CASSYAGSTDTQYF	TGTGCCAGCAGTTATGCGGGAAGCACAGATACGCAGTATTTT
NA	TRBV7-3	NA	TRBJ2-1	CASSSDSLRINEQFF	TGTGCCAGCAGTTCAGACAGCCTAAGGATAAATGAGCAGTTCTTC
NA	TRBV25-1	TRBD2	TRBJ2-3	CASSDWGGRDTQYF	TGTGCCAGCAGCGACTGGGGGGGGAGAGATACGCAGTATTTT
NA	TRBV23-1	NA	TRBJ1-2	CASSQRGKQAYGYTF	TGCGCCAGCAGTCAAAGGGGGAAACAGGCCTATGGCTACACCTTC
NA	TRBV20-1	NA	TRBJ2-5	CSARMSDGVRETQYF	TGCAGTGCTAGGATGTCCGACGGTGTCAGAGAGACCCAGTACTTC
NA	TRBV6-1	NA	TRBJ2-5	CASSPRDGGQETQYF	TGTGCCAGCAGTCCCAGGGACGGGGGACAAGAGACCCAGTACTTC
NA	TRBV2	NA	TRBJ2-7	CASSWSREQYF	TGTGCCAGCAGTTGGTCCCGCGAGCAGTACTTC
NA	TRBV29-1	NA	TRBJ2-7	CSALLGLGGYEQYF	TGCAGCGCCCTTCTCGGTCTGGGCGGGTACGAGCAGTACTTC
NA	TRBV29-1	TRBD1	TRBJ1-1	CSVEERTGGVTEAFF	TGCAGCGTTGAAGAAAGGACAGGGGGAGTCACTGAAGCTTTCTTT
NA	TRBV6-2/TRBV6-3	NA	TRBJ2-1	CASAYTYNEQFF	TGTGCCAGCGCATACACTTACAATGAGCAGTTCTTC
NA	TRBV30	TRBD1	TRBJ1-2	CAWGQGLNYGYTF	TGTGCCTGGGGACAGGGACTAAACTATGGCTACACCTTC
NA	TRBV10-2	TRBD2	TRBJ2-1	CASSPSWGLASEQFF	TGCGCCAGCAGTCCCTCATGGGGACTAGCGAGTGAGCAGTTCTTC
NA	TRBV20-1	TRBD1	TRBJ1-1	CSAGIAGTVTEAFF	TGCAGTGCTGGGATCGCCGGGACAGTCACTGAAGCTTTCTTT
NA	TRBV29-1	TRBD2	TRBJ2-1	CSATSPEQFF	TGCAGCGCGACTAGCCCGGAGCAGTTCTTC
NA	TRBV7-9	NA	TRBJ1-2	CASSTTGFGYTF	TGTGCCAGCAGCACGACTGGCTTTGGCTACACCTTC
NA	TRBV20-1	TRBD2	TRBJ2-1	CSAALAGDFNEQFF	TGCAGTGCTGCGCTAGCGGGGGATTTCAATGAGCAGTTCTTC
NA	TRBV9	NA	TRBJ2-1	CASSVGYSFDEQFF	TGTGCCAGCAGCGTAGGCTATTCCTTCGATGAGCAGTTCTTC
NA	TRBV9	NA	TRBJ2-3	CASSVSKDTQYF	TGTGCCAGCAGCGTATCAAAGGATACGCAGTATTTT
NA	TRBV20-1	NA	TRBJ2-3	CSAHQTSDTQYF	TGCAGTGCTCACCAAACATCAGATACGCAGTATTTT
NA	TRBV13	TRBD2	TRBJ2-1	CASSPVGGRSYNEQFF	TGTGCCAGCAGCCCAGTCGGGGGGAGGTCCTACAATGAGCAGTTCTTC
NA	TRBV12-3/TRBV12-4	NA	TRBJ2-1	CASSLSNNEQFF	TGTGCCAGCAGTTTATCGAACAATGAGCAGTTCTTC
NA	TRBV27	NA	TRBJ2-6	CASSWSGRSGANVLTF	TGTGCCAGCAGTTGGTCGGGTCGCTCTGGGGCCAACGTCCTGACTTTC
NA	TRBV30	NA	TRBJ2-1	CAWSRGQGYNEQFF	TGTGCCTGGAGTAGGGGACAAGGATACAATGAGCAGTTCTTC
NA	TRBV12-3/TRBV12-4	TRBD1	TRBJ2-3	CASSVLSRLTGQETDTQYF	TGTGCCAGCAGCGTTTTATCCCGACTGACAGGGCAGGAGACAGATACGCAGTATTTT
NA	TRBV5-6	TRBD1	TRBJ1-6	CASSGMETGGFFEKNSPLHF	TGTGCCAGCAGCGGGATGGAGACAGGGGGCTTCTTCGAAAAGAATTCACCCCTCCACTTT
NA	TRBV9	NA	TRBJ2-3	CASSVVIGGSGDTQYF	TGTGCCAGCAGCGTAGTAATAGGGGGTAGTGGAGATACGCAGTATTTT
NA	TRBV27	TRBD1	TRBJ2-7	CASSLYRGSHYEQYF	TGTGCCAGCAGTTTGTACAGGGGGAGTCACTACGAGCAGTACTTC
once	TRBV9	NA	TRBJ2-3	CASSVAGQRTDTQYF	TGTGCCAGCAGCGTAGCGGGGCAGAGGACAGATACGCAGTATTTT
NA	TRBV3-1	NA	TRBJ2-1	CASSQGGTWQFF	TGTGCCAGCAGCCAAGGGGGCACTTGGCAGTTCTTC
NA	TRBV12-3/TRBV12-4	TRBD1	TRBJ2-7	CASSVSGDSSLYF	TGTGCCAGCAGTGTATCCGGGGACAGTAGCTTGTACTTC
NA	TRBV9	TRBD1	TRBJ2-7	CASSVATGAYEQYF	TGTGCCAGCAGCGTAGCAACAGGGGCCTACGAGCAGTACTTC
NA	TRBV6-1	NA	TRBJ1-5	CASSGAVGQGSNQPQHF	TGTGCCAGCAGTGGCGCGGTGGGCCAGGGGAGCAATCAGCCCCAGCATTTT
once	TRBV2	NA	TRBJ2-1	CASSESVGQIFNEQFF	TGTGCCAGCAGTGAATCAGTCGGGCAGATATTCAATGAGCAGTTCTTC
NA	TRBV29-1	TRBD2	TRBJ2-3	CSVGTPRGTLSDTQYF	TGCAGCGTTGGGACACCGCGGGGGACTTTGTCAGATACGCAGTATTTT
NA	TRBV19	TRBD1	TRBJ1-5	CASKSRTGANQPQHF	TGTGCCAGTAAGTCCCGGACAGGGGCCAATCAGCCCCAGCATTTT
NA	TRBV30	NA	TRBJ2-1	CAWSHPRDRVYNEQFF	TGTGCCTGGAGTCACCCCAGAGACCGAGTGTACAATGAGCAGTTCTTC
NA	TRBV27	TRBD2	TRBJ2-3	CASSLRLAEASTDTQYF	TGTGCCAGCAGTTTACGACTAGCGGAGGCTAGCACAGATACGCAGTATTTT